This TCR beta chain was observed in a study of blood T cell repertoires in COVID-19. Study-level background: Acute and convalescent COVID-19 samples came from the United States, Italy and Spain. T cells, B-cell-depleted T cells, or PBMCs provided the cDNA or gDNA that served as material.

CDR3 length: 14 residues. The V gene's germline CDR1 is SEHNR and CDR2 FQNEAQ (reference sequence). Trimming took 0 bases from V and 9 from J, leaving 15 bases between them. Original data processing: Amplification of reference gene primers provided the estimated nucleated cell counts. Here immunoSEQ multiplex PCR was the method, and the copy in TCRdb shows in-frame clones only, minus some. V and J calls and clone size come straight from that table; D and trimming were deduced from the DNA. Among hundreds of thousands of clones, 87% were seen once, and the ten largest hold about 12%. This TCR came from a woman aged 18-29 years who had recovered from COVID-19. The chain carries TRBV7-9 and TRBJ2-7; D is perhaps TRBD2 (6 bases). The sequencing sample was made of peripheral blood. DNA of the CDR3: TGTGCCAGCAGCTTAGCTGGAGGGGATTTTGGGCAGTACTTC. As protein: CASSLAGGDFGQYF.